The 9 T cell receptor beta chains in this list originate from one sample, sequenced in a study of response to subunit inactivated influenza vaccine. TCRdb re-derived calls from the RT-PCR reads in MiXCR, one entry per CDR3 protein. The sample shows 200,000 to 300,000 distinct CDR3 sequences, 9% to 15% of them seen only once. The sequences come from non-naive T cells sorted from PBMCs, collected approximately 15 days before vaccination. Receptors originate from a man aged 45-65 years who received an inactivated influenza vaccine.

J is TRBJ2-1 and V is TRBV20-1, with 13 positions matching TRBD2. The CDR3 runs 16 residues. The J segment lost 3 bases and the V segment lost 0 bases, leaving 2 bases of the junction unmatched. Germline V lookup: CDR1 DFQATT, CDR2 SNEGSKA (reference sequence). The DNA for the CDR3 is TGCAGTGCTAGAGACGGGACTAGCGGGAACTACAATGAGCAGTTCTTC. This sequence encodes CSARDGTSGNYNEQFF.

The chain joins TRBV20-1 to TRBJ1-1; D perhaps matches TRBD1 (5 bases). This CDR3 is built from 14 residues. The V end lost 5 bases, the J end lost 0 bases, and 13 bases lay between the germline ends. Looked up from germline, CDR1 is DFQATT and CDR2 is SNEGSKA (reference sequence). CDR3 loop: CSAFGTVMNTEAFF. DNA for the CDR3: TGCAGTGCTTTCGGGACCGTGATGAACACTGAAGCTTTCTTT.

This clonotype has just a few counts. The rearrangement links TRBV24-1 to TRBJ2-3, with a tentative D call TRBD2 (5 bases). Trimming removed 5 bases at V and 2 bases at J, with 13 bases between. Germline V lookup: CDR1 KGHDR, CDR2 SFDVKD. This CDR3 spans 15 amino acids. The CDR3 nucleotides are TGTGCCACCAGTGCGTCCCGGCTAGCCACAGATACGCAGTATTTT. Protein sequence: CATSASRLATDTQYF.

The J gene is TRBJ2-1, the V gene TRBV9; D is perhaps TRBD2 (7 bases). Germline loops: CDR1 SGDLS, CDR2 YYNGEE. Trimming left V 0 bases short and J 8 bases short, with 15 bases between. The CDR3 spans 15 residues. Here the CDR3 reads CASSVEGGTVDEQFF. The DNA for the CDR3 is TGTGCCAGCAGCGTAGAGGGGGGGACCGTGGATGAGCAGTTCTTC.

CDR3 in amino acids: CASSQDYAGATEAFF. DNA for the CDR3: TGTGCCAGCAGCCAAGATTATGCGGGAGCCACTGAAGCTTTCTTT. This chain links TRBV4-2 with TRBJ1-1; D call uncertain. Germline V gene sequence: CDR1 LGHNA, CDR2 YNFKEQ. The CDR3 runs to 15 residues. The V gene lost 0 bases and the J gene lost 4 bases, with 12 bases spanning the gap.

The chain has TRBV12-3 or TRBV12-4 and TRBJ1-6; 7 nucleotides match TRBD1. The CDR3 runs 15 residues. Germline trimming cut 1 base from V and 7 bases from J; bases unmatched to any gene: 4. Here the CDR3 reads CASSLGDRQNSPLHF. The DNA for the CDR3 is TGTGCCAGCAGTTTAGGGGACAGACAGAATTCACCCCTCCACTTT.

This clonotype was detected only a few times. This chain links TRBV29-1 with TRBJ2-3, with D uncertain. V lost 0 bases and J 6 bases, leaving 16 bases between the germline ends. This CDR3 has 15 residues. Germline V lookup: CDR1 SQVTM, CDR2 ANQGSEA. The CDR3 region has the DNA TGCAGCGTTGAAGATCGGACGGAAGTCAGGGATACGCAGTATTTT. Its translation: CSVEDRTEVRDTQYF.

The table lists this clonotype with many counts. The CDR3 sequence: CASSLTRGQSSYEQYF. The CDR3 DNA follows: TGTGCCAGCAGTTTAACCCGGGGGCAAAGCTCCTACGAGCAGTACTTC. The chain has TRBV12-3 or TRBV12-4 and TRBJ2-7; D tentatively fits TRBD1 or TRBD2 (6 bases each). This CDR3 comprises 16 residues. Trimming took off 2 bases at V and 0 bases at J, with 14 bases between the two ends.

V is TRBV25-1 and J is TRBJ1-6; D gene ambiguous. The CDR3 has 14 amino acids. The V end was cut by 2 bases, the J end by 10 bases, with 12 bases between. Germline values: CDR1 MGHDK, CDR2 SYGVNS. CDR3 sequence: CASSEVKPGSPLHF. CDR3 coding DNA: TGTGCCAGCAGTGAAGTCAAACCCGGATCACCCCTCCACTTT. The entire variable domain, with the rest obtained from reference TRBV25-1 and TRBJ1-6, is as follows: EADIYQTPRYLVIGTGKKITLECSQTMGHDKMYWYQQDPGMELHLIHYSYGVNSTEKGDLSSESTVSRIRTEHFPLTLESARPSHTSQYLCASSEVKPGSPLHFGNGTRLTVT.